The present T cell receptor (beta chain) was sequenced within a study of blood T cell repertoires in COVID-19. Profiled with immunoSEQ multiplex PCR; TCRdb holds only in-frame clones, not every one. The table includes over 300,000 clones, roughly 90% detected once. The TCR comes from a woman in her twenties or thirties with acute COVID-19. The sequencing input was PBMCs or T cells enriched from blood (not recorded which).

The DNA of the CDR3 is TGTGCCAGCAGCCAAGCCGGGACAGGCGTCGAAGGGGGCAATCAGCCCCAGCATTTT. It encodes CASSQAGTGVEGGNQPQHF. V is TRBV4-2 and J is TRBJ1-5; 8 positions match TRBD1. The CDR3 consists of 19 residues. Trimming cost V 1 base and J 2 bases; bases outside gene matches: 13. The germline gives CDR1 LGHNA, CDR2 YNFKEQ.